This TCR beta chain was found in a study of molecular identifiers for immune sequencing clone quantification. Regarding this clonotype: Antigen specificity is unknown. Mismatch with germline at one junction end may stem from a read error.

Study-level findings and limits: The sizes of highly expanded clones could be underestimated when identical TCR molecules share a barcode. Clones with over 20 RNA copies captured over 98% of effector molecules but under 1% of naive ones.

CDR3 length: 15 amino acids. From germline, CDR1 is MDHEN and CDR2 SYDVKM. TCRdb redid the calling of the PCR reads with MiXCR, one entry per CDR3 protein. The sample comprises more than 450,000 distinct CDR3 sequences, about a quarter of which are singletons, and roughly 0.77% rests with the top ten. The J gene is TRBJ1-1, the V gene TRBV28; D remains unclear. Material for sequencing was naive CD8+ T cells from blood, with Jurkat cell RNA spiked in. The subset here: FACS-sorted CD8+CD4-CCR7+CD45RA+ naive T cells. The clonotype was recovered from a human donor in good health. Some libraries in this study had Jurkat cell RNA spiked in. CDR3 coding DNA: TGTGCCAGCCTTTTCGCGGGGAGGAGGAACACTGGAGCTTTCTTT. Protein product: CASLFAGRRNTGAFF.